This TCR beta chain emerged from a study of T-cell reconstitution after alpha-beta-depleted transplantation in children. Note on this clonotype: Its antigen remains unknown.

With V trimmed by 3 bases and J by 4 bases, 8 bases remained unmatched. CDR1 is SGHNT, CDR2 YYREEE, per germline (reference sequence). The CDR3 has 17 amino acids. Researchers prepared the TCRbeta library using unique molecular identifiers, the study reports. TCRdb fed the PCR reads into MiXCR, producing one record per CDR3 protein. The table records fewer than 700,000 distinct CDR3 sequences, around 23% of them present only once. Study-level results: Diversity of TCRbeta at day 60 was high in some patients, arising from surviving recipient T cells and thymic progenitors. It was newly produced T cells that mostly accounted for T-cell counts and diversity one year after transplant.

The receptor was isolated from a boy under two years old who had a stem cell transplant for acute myeloid leukemia, so the T cells may come from the graft donor. Specimen: PBMCs, mostly from graft donor cells, collected 360 days after TCRalphabeta/CD19-depleted stem cell transplant. V usage is TRBV5-4 and J usage is TRBJ2-1; TRBD2 matches at 12 bases. CDR3 sequence: CASSSPHTSGGYNEQFF. The CDR3 bases are TGTGCCAGCAGCTCCCCTCACACTAGCGGGGGGTACAATGAGCAGTTCTTC.